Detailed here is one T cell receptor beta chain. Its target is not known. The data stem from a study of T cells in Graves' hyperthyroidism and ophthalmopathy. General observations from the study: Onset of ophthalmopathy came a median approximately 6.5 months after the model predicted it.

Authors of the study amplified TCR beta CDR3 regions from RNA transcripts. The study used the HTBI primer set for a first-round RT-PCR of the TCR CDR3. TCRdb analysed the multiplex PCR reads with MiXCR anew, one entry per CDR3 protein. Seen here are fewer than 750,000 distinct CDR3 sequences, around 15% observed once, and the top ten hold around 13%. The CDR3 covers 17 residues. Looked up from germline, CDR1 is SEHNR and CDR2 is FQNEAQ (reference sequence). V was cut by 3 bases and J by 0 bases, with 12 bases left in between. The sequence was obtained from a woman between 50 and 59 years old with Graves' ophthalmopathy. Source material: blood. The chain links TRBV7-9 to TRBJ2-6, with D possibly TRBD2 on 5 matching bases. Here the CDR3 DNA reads TGTGCCAGCAGCTTCTACCGGAGGTCCTCTGGGGCCAACGTCCTGACTTTC. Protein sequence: CASSFYRRSSGANVLTF.